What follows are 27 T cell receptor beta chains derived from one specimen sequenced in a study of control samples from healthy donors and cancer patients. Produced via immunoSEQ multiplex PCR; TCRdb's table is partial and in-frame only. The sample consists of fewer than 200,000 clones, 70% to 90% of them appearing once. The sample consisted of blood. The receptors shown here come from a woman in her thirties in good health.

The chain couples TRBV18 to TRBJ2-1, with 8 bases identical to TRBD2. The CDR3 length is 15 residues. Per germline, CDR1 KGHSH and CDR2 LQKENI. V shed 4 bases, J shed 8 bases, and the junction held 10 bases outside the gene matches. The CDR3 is CASSLLHISGDEQFF. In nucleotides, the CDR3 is TGTGCCAGCTCACTACTCCATATTAGCGGGGATGAGCAGTTCTTC.

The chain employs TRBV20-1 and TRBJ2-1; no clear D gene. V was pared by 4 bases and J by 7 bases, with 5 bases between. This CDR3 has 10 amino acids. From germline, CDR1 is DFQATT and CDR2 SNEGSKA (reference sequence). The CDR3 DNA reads TGCAGTGCTAAGAAAAATGAGCAGTTCTTC. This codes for CSAKKNEQFF.

CDR3 sequence: CASSRPGELKTQYF. The CDR3 DNA is TGTGCCAGCAGCCGACCCGGAGAATTGAAGACCCAGTACTTC. The chain couples TRBV7-9 to TRBJ2-5, with D unclear. Trimming cost V 5 bases and J 6 bases, with 16 bases left between them. This CDR3 spans 14 amino acids. Germline CDR1 reads SEHNR; CDR2 reads FQNEAQ (reference sequence).

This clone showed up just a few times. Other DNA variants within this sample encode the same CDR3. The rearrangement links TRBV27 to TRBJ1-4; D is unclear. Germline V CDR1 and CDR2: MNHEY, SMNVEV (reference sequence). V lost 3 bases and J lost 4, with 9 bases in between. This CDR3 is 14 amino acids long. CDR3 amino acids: CASSFSGVNEKLFF. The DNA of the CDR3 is TGTGCCAGCAGTTTTTCGGGAGTTAATGAAAAACTGTTTTTT.

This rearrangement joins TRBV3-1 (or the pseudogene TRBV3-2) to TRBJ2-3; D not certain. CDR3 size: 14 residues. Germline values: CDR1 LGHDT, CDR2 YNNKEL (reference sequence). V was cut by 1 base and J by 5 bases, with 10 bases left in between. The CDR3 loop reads CASSQGWGGDTQYF. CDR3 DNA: TGTGCCAGCAGCCAAGGATGGGGTGGAGATACGCAGTATTTT.

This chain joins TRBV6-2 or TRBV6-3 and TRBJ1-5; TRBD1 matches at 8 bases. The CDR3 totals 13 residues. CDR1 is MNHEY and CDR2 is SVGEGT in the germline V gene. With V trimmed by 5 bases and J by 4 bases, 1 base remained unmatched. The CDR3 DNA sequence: TGTGCCAGCAGTCGGACAGGGAATCAGCCCCAGCATTTT. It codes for CASSRTGNQPQHF.

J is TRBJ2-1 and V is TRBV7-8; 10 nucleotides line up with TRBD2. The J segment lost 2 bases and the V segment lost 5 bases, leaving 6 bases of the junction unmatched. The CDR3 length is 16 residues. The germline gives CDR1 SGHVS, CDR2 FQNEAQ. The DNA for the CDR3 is TGTGCCAGCAGCCCCCAGAGCGGGAGGGCCTACAATGAGCAGTTCTTC. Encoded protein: CASSPQSGRAYNEQFF.

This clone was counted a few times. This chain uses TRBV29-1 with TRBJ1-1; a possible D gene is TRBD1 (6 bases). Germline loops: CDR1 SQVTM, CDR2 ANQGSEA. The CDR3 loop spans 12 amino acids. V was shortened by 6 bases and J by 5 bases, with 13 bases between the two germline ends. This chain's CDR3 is CSVITGMTEAFF. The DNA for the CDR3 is TGCAGCGTGATAACAGGGATGACTGAAGCTTTCTTT. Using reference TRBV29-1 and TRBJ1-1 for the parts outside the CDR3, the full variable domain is SAVISQKPSRDICQRGTSLTIQCQVDSQVTMMFWYRQQPGQSLTLIATANQGSEATYESGFVIDKFPISRPNLTFSTLTVSNMSPEDSSIYLCSVITGMTEAFFGQGTRLTVV.

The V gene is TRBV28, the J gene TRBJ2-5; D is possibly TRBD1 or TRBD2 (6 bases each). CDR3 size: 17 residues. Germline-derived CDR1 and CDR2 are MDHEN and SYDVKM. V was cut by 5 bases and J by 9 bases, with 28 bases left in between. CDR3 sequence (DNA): TGTGCCAGCAGTGGGGGGACCAAACAGGGACGGGTAGGGTCCCAGTACTTC. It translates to CASSGGTKQGRVGSQYF.

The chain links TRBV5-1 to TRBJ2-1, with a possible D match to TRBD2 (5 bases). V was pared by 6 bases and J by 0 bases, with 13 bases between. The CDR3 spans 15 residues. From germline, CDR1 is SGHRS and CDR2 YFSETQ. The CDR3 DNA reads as TGCGCCAGCATAGCTTCGGGAAGCTCCTACAATGAGCAGTTCTTC. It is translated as CASIASGSSYNEQFF.

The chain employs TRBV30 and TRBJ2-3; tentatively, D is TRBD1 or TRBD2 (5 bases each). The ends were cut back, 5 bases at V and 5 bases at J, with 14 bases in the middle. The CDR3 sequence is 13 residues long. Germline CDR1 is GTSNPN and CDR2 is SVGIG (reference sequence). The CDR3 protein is CAWGTGTQDTQYF. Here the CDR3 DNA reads TGTGCCTGGGGAACCGGGACGCAAGATACGCAGTATTTT. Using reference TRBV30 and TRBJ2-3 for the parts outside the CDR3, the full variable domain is SQTIHQWPATLVQPVGSPLSLECTVEGTSNPNLYWYRQAAGRGLQLLFYSVGIGQISSEVPQNLSASRPQDRQFILSSKKLLLSDSGFYLCAWGTGTQDTQYFGPGTRLTVL.

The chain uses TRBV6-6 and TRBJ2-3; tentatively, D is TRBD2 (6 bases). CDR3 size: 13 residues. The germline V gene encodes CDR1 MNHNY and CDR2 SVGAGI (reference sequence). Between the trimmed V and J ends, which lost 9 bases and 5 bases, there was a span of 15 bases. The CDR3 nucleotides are TGTGCCAGTTATGGGGGGTTGGGAGATACGCAGTATTTT. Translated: CASYGGLGDTQYF.

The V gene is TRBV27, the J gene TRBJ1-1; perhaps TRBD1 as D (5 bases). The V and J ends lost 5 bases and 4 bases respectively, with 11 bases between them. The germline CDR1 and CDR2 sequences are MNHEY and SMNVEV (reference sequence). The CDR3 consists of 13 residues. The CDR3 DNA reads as TGTGCCAGCAGTCTCCGGGGCTTCACTGAAGCTTTCTTT. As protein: CASSLRGFTEAFF.

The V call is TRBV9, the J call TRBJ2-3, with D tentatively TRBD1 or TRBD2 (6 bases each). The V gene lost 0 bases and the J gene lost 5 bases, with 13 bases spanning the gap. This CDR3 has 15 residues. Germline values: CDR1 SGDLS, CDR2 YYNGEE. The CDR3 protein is CASSVEGGLGDTQYF. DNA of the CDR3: TGTGCCAGCAGCGTAGAGGGGGGCCTGGGAGATACGCAGTATTTT.

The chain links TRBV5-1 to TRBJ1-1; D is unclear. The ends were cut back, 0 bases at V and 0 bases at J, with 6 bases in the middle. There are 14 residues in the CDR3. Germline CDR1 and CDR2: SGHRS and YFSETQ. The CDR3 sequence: CASSLEQLNTEAFF. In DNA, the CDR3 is TGCGCCAGCAGCTTGGAACAGCTGAACACTGAAGCTTTCTTT.

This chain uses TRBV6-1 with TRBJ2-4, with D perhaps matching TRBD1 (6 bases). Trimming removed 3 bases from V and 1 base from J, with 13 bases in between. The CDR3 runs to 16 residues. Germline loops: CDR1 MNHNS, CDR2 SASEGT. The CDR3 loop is CASSDSGARAKNIQYF. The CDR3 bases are TGTGCCAGCAGTGATTCAGGGGCTCGGGCCAAAAACATTCAGTACTTC.

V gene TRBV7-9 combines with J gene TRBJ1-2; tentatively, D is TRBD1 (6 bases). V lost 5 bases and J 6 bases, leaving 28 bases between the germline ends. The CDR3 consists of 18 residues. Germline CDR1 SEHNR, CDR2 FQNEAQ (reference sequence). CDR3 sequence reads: CASSLITIKPGQDDGYTF. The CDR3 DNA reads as TGTGCCAGCAGCCTAATAACGATCAAACCGGGACAAGATGATGGCTACACCTTC.

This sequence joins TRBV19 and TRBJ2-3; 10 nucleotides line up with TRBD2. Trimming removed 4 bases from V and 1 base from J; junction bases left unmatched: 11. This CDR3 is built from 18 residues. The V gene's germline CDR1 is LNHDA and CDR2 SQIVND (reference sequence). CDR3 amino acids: CASSKKAGGLMGTDTQYF. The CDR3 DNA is TGTGCCAGTAGTAAAAAAGCGGGGGGGCTAATGGGCACAGATACGCAGTATTTT. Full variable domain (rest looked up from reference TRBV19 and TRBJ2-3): DGGITQSPKYLFRKEGQNVTLSCEQNLNHDAMYWYRQDPGQGLRLIYYSQIVNDFQKGDIAEGYSVSREKKESFPLTVTSAQKNPTAFYLCASSKKAGGLMGTDTQYFGPGTRLTVL.

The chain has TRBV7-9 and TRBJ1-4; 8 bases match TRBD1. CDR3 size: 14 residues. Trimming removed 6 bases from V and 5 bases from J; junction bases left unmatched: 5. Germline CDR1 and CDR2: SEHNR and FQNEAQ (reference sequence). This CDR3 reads CASRPQGANEKLFF. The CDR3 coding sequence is TGTGCCAGCAGACCCCAGGGGGCGAATGAAAAACTGTTTTTT.

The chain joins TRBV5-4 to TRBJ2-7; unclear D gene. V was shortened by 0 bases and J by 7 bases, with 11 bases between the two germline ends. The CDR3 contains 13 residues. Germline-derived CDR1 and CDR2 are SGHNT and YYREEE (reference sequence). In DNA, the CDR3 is TGTGCCAGCAGCTTGGGCTCCAGTCTTGAGCAGTACTTC. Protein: CASSLGSSLEQYF. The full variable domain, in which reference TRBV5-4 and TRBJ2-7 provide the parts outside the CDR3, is ETGVTQSPTHLIKTRGQQVTLRCSSQSGHNTVSWYQQALGQGPQFIFQYYREEENGRGNFPPRFSGLQFPNYSSELNVNALELDDSALYLCASSLGSSLEQYFGPGTRLTVT.

Written as DNA, the CDR3 is TGTGCCAGTAGTACACAGGGGTCTGGGGCCAACGTCCTGACTTTC. This codes for CASSTQGSGANVLTF. J is TRBJ2-6 and V is TRBV19; TRBD1 matches at 7 bases. Looked up from germline, CDR1 is LNHDA and CDR2 is SQIVND (reference sequence). This CDR3 has 15 residues. V lost 4 bases and J lost 1; bases outside the gene matches: 1. Looking up the rest from reference TRBV19 and TRBJ2-6 gives the full variable domain: DGGITQSPKYLFRKEGQNVTLSCEQNLNHDAMYWYRQDPGQGLRLIYYSQIVNDFQKGDIAEGYSVSREKKESFPLTVTSAQKNPTAFYLCASSTQGSGANVLTFGAGSRLTVL.

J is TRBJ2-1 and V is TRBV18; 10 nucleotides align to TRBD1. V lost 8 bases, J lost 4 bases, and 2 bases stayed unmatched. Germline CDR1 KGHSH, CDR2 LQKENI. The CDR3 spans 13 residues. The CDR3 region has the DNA TGTGCCAGCGCGGGACAGGGGTACAATGAGCAGTTCTTC. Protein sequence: CASAGQGYNEQFF. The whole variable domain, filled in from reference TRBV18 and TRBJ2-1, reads NAGVMQNPRHLVRRRGQEARLRCSPMKGHSHVYWYRQLPEEGLKFMVYLQKENIIDESGMPKERFSAEFPKEGPSILRIQQVVRGDSAAYFCASAGQGYNEQFFGPGTRLTVL.

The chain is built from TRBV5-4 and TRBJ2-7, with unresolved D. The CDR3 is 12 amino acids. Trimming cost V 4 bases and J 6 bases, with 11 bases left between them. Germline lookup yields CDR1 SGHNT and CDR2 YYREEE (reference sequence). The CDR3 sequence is CASSPVGSEQYF. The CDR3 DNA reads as TGTGCCAGCAGCCCCGTGGGATCCGAGCAGTACTTC.

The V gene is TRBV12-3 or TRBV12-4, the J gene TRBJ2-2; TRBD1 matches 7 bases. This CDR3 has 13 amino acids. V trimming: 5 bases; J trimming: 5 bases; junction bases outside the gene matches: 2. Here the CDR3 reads CASSVQGTGELFF. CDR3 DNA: TGTGCCAGCAGTGTACAGGGGACCGGGGAGCTGTTTTTT.

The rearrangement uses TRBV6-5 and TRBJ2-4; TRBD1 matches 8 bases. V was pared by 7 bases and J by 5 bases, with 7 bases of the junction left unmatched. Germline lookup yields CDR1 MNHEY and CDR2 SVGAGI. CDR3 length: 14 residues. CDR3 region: CASKRDRGENIQYF. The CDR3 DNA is TGTGCCAGCAAGAGAGACAGGGGAGAAAACATTCAGTACTTC.

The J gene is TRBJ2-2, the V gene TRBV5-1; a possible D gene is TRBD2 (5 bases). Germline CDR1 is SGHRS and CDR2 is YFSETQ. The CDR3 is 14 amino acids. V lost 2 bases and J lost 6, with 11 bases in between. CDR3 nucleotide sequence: TGCGCCAGCAGCTTAAGCGGTACGGCCGGGGAGCTGTTTTTT. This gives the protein CASSLSGTAGELFF.

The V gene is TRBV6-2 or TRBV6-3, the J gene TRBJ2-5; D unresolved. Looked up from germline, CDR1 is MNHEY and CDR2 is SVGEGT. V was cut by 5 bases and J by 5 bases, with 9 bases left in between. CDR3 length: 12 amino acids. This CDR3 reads CASSNPRETQYF. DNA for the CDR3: TGTGCCAGCAGTAACCCCAGGGAGACCCAGTACTTC.